Below, 23 T cell receptor beta chains from the same sample are listed, as sequenced in a study of human T cells and chemical hapten exposure. Time point reported: patch test 3, about 24 weeks after DPC sensitization. Regarding treatment: therapeutic diphenylcyclopropenone sensitization with weekly scalp DPC. Via MiXCR, TCRdb re-called the RACE reads, giving one row per CDR3 protein. This sample has about 190,000 distinct CDR3 sequences, with around 25% found just once. Here the sequenced sample was whole blood, taken in connection with sensitization to the hapten diphenylcyclopropenone (DPC). Receptors were obtained from a woman aged 40 to 50 with alopecia areata. Some clones in this sample may be carry-over from other donors' samples.

Ten or more counts support this clonotype. The genes are TRBV3-1 and TRBJ2-1; TRBD2 aligns across 7 bases. CDR3 size: 16 residues. Germline lookup yields CDR1 LGHDT and CDR2 YNNKEL (reference sequence). With 5 bases clipped from V and 3 bases from J, the junction kept 10 bases outside the gene matches. The CDR3 sequence is CASSSAGTTLYNEQFF. The CDR3 DNA follows: TGTGCCAGCAGCTCCGCCGGGACTACCCTCTACAATGAGCAGTTCTTC.

This clonotype showed up many times. The chain uses TRBV7-2 and TRBJ2-7, with unresolved D. Trimming took off 2 bases at V and 3 bases at J, with 8 bases between the two ends. The CDR3 has 13 amino acids. The germline V gene has CDR1 SGHTA and CDR2 FQGNSA. The CDR3 here is CASSLFPVYEQYF. In DNA form, the CDR3 reads TGTGCCAGCAGCTTATTTCCAGTCTACGAGCAGTACTTC.

V usage is TRBV7-2 and J usage is TRBJ2-3; D remains ambiguous. The V gene lost 2 bases and the J gene lost 0 bases, with 6 bases spanning the gap. This CDR3 has 14 amino acids. The germline CDR1 and CDR2 sequences are SGHTA and FQGNSA. CDR3 amino acids: CASSLTQSTDTQYF. The CDR3 DNA reads TGTGCCAGCAGCTTAACGCAAAGCACAGATACGCAGTATTTT.

The V and J genes are TRBV24-1 and TRBJ1-5; no definite D call. The V gene lost 0 bases and the J gene lost 7 bases, with 18 bases spanning the gap. The CDR3 sequence is 17 residues long. CDR1 is KGHDR and CDR2 is SFDVKD in the germline V gene. CDR3 sequence: CATSDLTGRGLLQPQHF. The CDR3 DNA is TGTGCCACCAGTGATTTGACCGGACGAGGCCTTCTACAGCCCCAGCATTTT.

For the CDR3, the DNA is TGTGCCAGCAGGCAAGAGGGTTACGAGCAGTACTTC. Residues: CASRQEGYEQYF. V and J are TRBV6-5 and TRBJ2-7, with TRBD2 as a possible D gene (5 bases). Germline values: CDR1 MNHEY, CDR2 SVGAGI. Trimming shortened V by 6 bases and J by 4 bases, and 10 bases separated the two germline ends. This CDR3 is 12 amino acids long.

This clonotype showed up just a few times. The V and J genes are TRBV2 and TRBJ2-7; 7 bases map to TRBD1. Germline loops: CDR1 SNHLY, CDR2 FYNNEI. This CDR3 spans 12 amino acids. Trimming cost V 9 bases and J 2 bases; bases outside gene matches: 4. CDR3: CASRTGAYEQYF. In nucleotides, the CDR3 is TGTGCCAGTCGGACAGGAGCCTACGAGCAGTACTTC.

The chain employs TRBV5-4 and TRBJ2-3, with 13 bases fitting TRBD2. The ends lost 3 bases at V and 8 bases at J; junction bases unmatched: 6. CDR3 size: 15 residues. Germline CDR1 reads SGHNT; CDR2 reads YYREEE (reference sequence). The CDR3, as DNA: TGTGCCAGCAGCTGGGGGACTAGCGGGATAGTTACGCAGTATTTT. This sequence encodes CASSWGTSGIVTQYF.

The V gene is TRBV20-1, the J gene TRBJ2-7; D is perhaps TRBD2 (6 bases). V was trimmed by 6 bases and J by 7 bases, leaving 13 bases between them. The CDR3 is 11 amino acids. CDR1 DFQATT and CDR2 SNEGSKA come from the germline V gene (reference sequence). The CDR3 coding sequence is TGCAGTGCCTACGGGACTCCAGAGCAGTACTTC. Translating it yields CSAYGTPEQYF.

The table lists this clonotype with many counts. This chain links TRBV30 with TRBJ1-2; D call uncertain. Trimming cost V 0 bases and J 0 bases, with 5 bases left between them. The germline CDR1 and CDR2 sequences are GTSNPN and SVGIG (reference sequence). CDR3 size: 13 residues. In nucleotides, the CDR3 is TGTGCCTGGAGTGTAGGAGCTAACTATGGCTACACCTTC. Translation gives CAWSVGANYGYTF.

The V gene is TRBV18, the J gene TRBJ2-7; 11 bases match TRBD2. The CDR3 has 13 amino acids. Germline CDR1 is KGHSH and CDR2 is LQKENI. J gave up 5 bases and V 3 bases, and 0 bases lay outside the gene matches. The CDR3 is CASSPGLADEQYF. The CDR3 DNA is TGTGCCAGCTCACCGGGACTAGCGGACGAGCAGTACTTC.

This clonotype turned up a few times. This chain links TRBV6-5 with TRBJ2-7, with D possibly TRBD1 on 6 matching bases. Germline V gene lookup returns CDR1 MNHEY and CDR2 SVGAGI. With 0 bases removed from V and 5 bases from J, the gap between germline ends came to 8 bases. The CDR3 is 13 amino acids. The CDR3 sequence is CASSYSGHHEQYF. DNA of the CDR3: TGTGCCAGCAGTTACTCGGGACACCACGAGCAGTACTTC.

This sequence joins TRBV4-3 and TRBJ1-5, with unresolved D. Germline CDR1 LGHNA, CDR2 YSLEER. V was shortened by 0 bases and J by 9 bases, with 15 bases between the two germline ends. The CDR3 extends over 15 amino acids. The CDR3 loop reads CASSQDRSVWGPQHF. The CDR3 DNA follows: TGCGCCAGCAGCCAAGATCGGTCGGTATGGGGGCCCCAGCATTTT.

The chain links TRBV28 to TRBJ2-3; no clear D gene. Germline assignment: CDR1 MDHEN and CDR2 SYDVKM. This CDR3 has 13 residues. Trimming removed 6 bases from V and 3 bases from J, with 10 bases in between. The CDR3 loop is CASRVDGTDTQYF. The CDR3 coding sequence is TGTGCCAGCAGAGTCGACGGGACAGATACGCAGTATTTT. The entire variable domain, with the rest obtained from reference TRBV28 and TRBJ2-3, is as follows: DVKVTQSSRYLVKRTGEKVFLECVQDMDHENMFWYRQDPGLGLRLIYFSYDVKMKEKGDIPEGYSVSREKKERFSLILESASTNQTSMYLCASRVDGTDTQYFGPGTRLTVL.

This clonotype was observed a few times. The V gene is TRBV3-1, the J gene TRBJ2-5, with D unresolved. V was cut by 1 base and J by 5 bases, with 8 bases left in between. This CDR3 is 13 amino acids long. Germline V gives CDR1 LGHDT, CDR2 YNNKEL (reference sequence). The CDR3 loop is CASSQVPRETQYF. CDR3 bases: TGTGCCAGCAGCCAAGTCCCTCGGGAGACCCAGTACTTC.

This clonotype came up a few times. This rearrangement joins TRBV29-1 to TRBJ1-5; D is unclear. CDR1 SQVTM and CDR2 ANQGSEA come from the germline V gene. This CDR3 is built from 13 residues. V was trimmed by 2 bases and J by 8 bases, leaving 13 bases between them. The CDR3 sequence: CSVEYVGQEPQHF. CDR3 in DNA: TGCAGCGTTGAATACGTCGGGCAGGAGCCCCAGCATTTT.

Written as DNA, the CDR3 is TGTGCCAGCAGCCAAGAGGGGTCGGCCAGCTCCTACGAGCAGTACTTC. Residues: CASSQEGSASSYEQYF. V gene TRBV4-2 combines with J gene TRBJ2-7; D not resolved. Germline loops: CDR1 LGHNA, CDR2 YNFKEQ. Trimming cost V 0 bases and J 0 bases, with 12 bases left between them. The CDR3 runs to 16 residues.

This clonotype has a handful of counts. This chain connects TRBV28 to TRBJ1-1, with 7 bases aligning to TRBD1. V gave up 6 bases and J gave up 0 bases; unmatched junction bases: 4. Germline CDR1 and CDR2: MDHEN and SYDVKM. This CDR3 contains 14 residues. DNA for the CDR3: TGTGCCAGCAGGCCACAGGGGATGAACACTGAAGCTTTCTTT. It is translated as CASRPQGMNTEAFF.

V is TRBV30 and J is TRBJ1-1, with D perhaps matching TRBD1 (6 bases). The CDR3 contains 12 residues. V lost 2 bases, J lost 6 bases, and 10 bases lay in between. Germline V lookup: CDR1 GTSNPN, CDR2 SVGIG (reference sequence). As DNA, the CDR3 is TGTGCCTGGAGTACCGGGACACCTGAAGCTTTCTTT. It yields the protein CAWSTGTPEAFF.

The chain links TRBV29-1 to TRBJ1-1; TRBD1 might be the D (5 bases). The germline V gene encodes CDR1 SQVTM and CDR2 ANQGSEA. Trimming left V 2 bases short and J 6 bases short, with 16 bases between. The CDR3 is made up of 14 amino acids. The DNA for the CDR3 is TGCAGCGTTGAATGGGGGGGGACGGCGGCTGAAGCTTTCTTT. The encoded protein is CSVEWGGTAAEAFF.

This chain joins TRBV4-2 and TRBJ1-6, with TRBD1 identical over 9 bases. This CDR3 region has 14 residues. Germline CDR1 and CDR2: LGHNA and YNFKEQ. V shed 2 bases, J shed 10 bases, and the junction held 3 bases outside the gene matches. The CDR3 DNA follows: TGTGCCAGCAGCCAAACAGGGGGCGGATCACCCCTCCACTTT. Translated: CASSQTGGGSPLHF.

This clonotype has a handful of counts. The chain uses TRBV3-1 and TRBJ2-6; D gene ambiguous. This CDR3 has 15 amino acids. Germline V CDR1 and CDR2: LGHDT, YNNKEL (reference sequence). V lost 4 bases to trimming and J lost 3 bases, with 10 bases between them. The DNA for the CDR3 is TGTGCCAGCAGCCTACATGGGGTTGGGGCCAACGTCCTGACTTTC. The encoded protein is CASSLHGVGANVLTF.

The V gene is TRBV10-3, the J gene TRBJ1-2; no firm D call. CDR3 size: 15 residues. The V and J ends lost 0 bases and 0 bases respectively, with 8 bases between them. Germline lookup yields CDR1 ENHRY and CDR2 SYGVKD. CDR3 residues: CAISESIGTNYGYTF. CDR3 in DNA: TGTGCCATCAGTGAGTCGATCGGAACTAACTATGGCTACACCTTC.

CDR3 DNA: TGTGCCAGCAGCCCCGGACAGGGGGCTGGCGGCTACACCTTC. It specifies CASSPGQGAGGYTF. The chain couples TRBV6-2 or TRBV6-3 to TRBJ1-2, with 11 bases that match TRBD1. Germline-derived CDR1 and CDR2 are MNHEY and SVGEGT. J lost 8 bases, V lost 6 bases, and 8 bases had no gene match. CDR3 length: 14 residues.